Ten or more counts support the clone carrying this TCR beta chain. These data belong to a study of Graves' ophthalmopathy and Graves' hyperthyroidism. For the study at large: The study drew peripheral blood at initial diagnosis, before any treatment.

PBMCs had their origin in fresh peripheral blood (roughly 10 ml). As the template, RNA transcripts were used to amplify TCR beta CDR3 regions. The workflow started with a first-round RT-PCR run with HTBI primers and then moved on to a second-round multiplex PCR. MiXCR, applied by TCRdb to the multiplex PCR reads, yields one record per CDR3 protein. The table lists roughly 400,000 distinct CDR3 sequences, about 16% of them singletons, with 1.6% in the top ten. Germline lookup yields CDR1 DFQATT and CDR2 SNEGSKA (reference sequence). The CDR3 covers 15 residues. The V segment lost 0 bases and the J segment 4 bases; nucleotides outside the gene matches: 8.

This chain connects TRBV20-1 to TRBJ2-7, with 8 positions matching TRBD2. The receptor comes from a woman younger than 30 with Graves' ophthalmopathy. Specimen: peripheral blood. The chain's CDR3 is CSARDPKAGVYEQYF. The CDR3 region has the DNA TGCAGTGCTAGAGACCCCAAAGCGGGAGTTTACGAGCAGTACTTC.